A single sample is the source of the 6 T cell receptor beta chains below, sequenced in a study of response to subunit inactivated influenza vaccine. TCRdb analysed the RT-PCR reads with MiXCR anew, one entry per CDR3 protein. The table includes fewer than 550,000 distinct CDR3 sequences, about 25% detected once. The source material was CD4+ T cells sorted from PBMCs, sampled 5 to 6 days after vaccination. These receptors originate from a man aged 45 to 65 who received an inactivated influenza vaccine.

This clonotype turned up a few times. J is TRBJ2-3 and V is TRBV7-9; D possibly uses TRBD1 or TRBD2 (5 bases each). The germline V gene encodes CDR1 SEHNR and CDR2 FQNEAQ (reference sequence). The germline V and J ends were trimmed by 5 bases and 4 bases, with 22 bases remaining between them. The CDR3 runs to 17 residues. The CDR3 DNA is TGTGCCAGCAGCACTAATAAGGGACCCCTAAGGGCAGATACGCAGTATTTT. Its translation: CASSTNKGPLRADTQYF. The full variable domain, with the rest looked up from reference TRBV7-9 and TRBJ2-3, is DTGVSQNPRHKITKRGQNVTFRCDPISEHNRLYWYRQTLGQGPEFLTYFQNEAQLEKSRLLSDRFSAERPKGSFSTLEIQRTEQGDSAMYLCASSTNKGPLRADTQYFGPGTRLTVL.

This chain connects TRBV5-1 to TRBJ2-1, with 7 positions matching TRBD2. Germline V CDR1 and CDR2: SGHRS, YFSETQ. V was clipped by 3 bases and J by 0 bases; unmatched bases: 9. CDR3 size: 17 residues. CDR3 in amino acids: CASSSGGGDFSYNEQFF. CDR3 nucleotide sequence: TGCGCCAGCAGCTCGGGTGGGGGGGATTTCTCCTACAATGAGCAGTTCTTC.

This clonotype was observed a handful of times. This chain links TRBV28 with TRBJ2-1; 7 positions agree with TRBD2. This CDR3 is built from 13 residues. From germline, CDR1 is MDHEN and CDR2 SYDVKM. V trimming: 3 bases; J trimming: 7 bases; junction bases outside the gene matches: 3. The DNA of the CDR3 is TGTGCCAGCAGTTTTTTGGGGGGGAATGAGCAGTTCTTC. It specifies CASSFLGGNEQFF.

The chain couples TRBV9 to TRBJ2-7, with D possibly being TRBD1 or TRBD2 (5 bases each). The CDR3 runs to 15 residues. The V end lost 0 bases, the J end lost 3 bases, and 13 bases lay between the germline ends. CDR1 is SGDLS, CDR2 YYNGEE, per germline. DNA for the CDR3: TGTGCCAGCAGCGTAGGTGGGACGGATGTCTACGAGCAGTACTTC. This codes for CASSVGGTDVYEQYF.

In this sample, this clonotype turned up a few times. The CDR3 sequence is CASSLAYLYQETQYF. The CDR3, as DNA: TGTGCCAGCAGCTTAGCCTATCTGTACCAAGAGACCCAGTACTTC. This sequence joins TRBV11-2 and TRBJ2-5; D ambiguous. V lost 1 base, J lost 0 bases, and 9 bases lay in between. This CDR3 contains 15 residues. Germline-derived CDR1 and CDR2 are SGHAT and FQNNGV.

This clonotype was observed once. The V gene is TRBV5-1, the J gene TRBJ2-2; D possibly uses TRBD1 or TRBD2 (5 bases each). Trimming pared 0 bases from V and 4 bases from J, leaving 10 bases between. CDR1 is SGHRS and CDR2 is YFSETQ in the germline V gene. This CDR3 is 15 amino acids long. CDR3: CASSLEWGSTGELFF. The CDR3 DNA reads TGCGCCAGCAGCTTGGAATGGGGGAGCACCGGGGAGCTGTTTTTT.